Listed below are T cell receptor beta chains from one sample, sequenced in a study of radiotherapy plus CTLA-4 blockade in lung cancer. Sequencing was performed with immunoSEQ multiplex PCR; in TCRdb, only in-frame clones are kept and a portion is missing. The data contain about 77,000 clones, 70% to 85% of them seen just once; the ten biggest clones take up around 10%. The sample was peripheral blood, taken from a patient treated with radiotherapy plus ipilimumab. All receptors come from a human donor with non-small cell lung cancer whose response to radiotherapy plus ipilimumab could not be evaluated. Both conserved end residues are part of each CDR3. A D gene is named only where the DNA matches it firmly. Some rows have no size entry. The others give once, few or many, or a class for an expanded clone.

D: TRBD1; J: TRBJ2-2; V: TRBV6-1; size: -; CDR3: CASRSGQGNTGELFF; DNA: TGTGCCAGCAGATCCGGACAGGGTAACACCGGGGAGCTGTTTTTT
D: TRBD2; J: TRBJ2-3; V: TRBV9; size: -; CDR3: CASSWAGVTDTQYF; DNA: TGTGCCAGCAGCTGGGCGGGGGTCACAGATACGCAGTATTTT
D: TRBD2; J: TRBJ2-7; V: TRBV7-2; size: -; CDR3: CASSQNSPGLGLYEQYF; DNA: TGTGCCAGCAGCCAGAACTCTCCCGGACTAGGCCTCTACGAGCAGTACTTC
D: -; J: TRBJ1-4; V: TRBV19; size: -; CDR3: CASRISSGVGDEKLFF; DNA: TGTGCCAGTAGGATCTCCAGCGGTGTTGGGGATGAAAAACTGTTTTTT
D: -; J: TRBJ2-7; V: TRBV10-2; size: -; CDR3: CASSELRTGYEQYF; DNA: TGCGCCAGCAGTGAGCTCCGGACTGGCTACGAGCAGTACTTC
D: TRBD1; J: TRBJ1-2; V: TRBV6-1; size: -; CDR3: CASILNRDRAYGYTF; DNA: TGTGCCAGCATTCTAAACCGGGACAGGGCCTATGGCTACACCTTC
D: -; J: TRBJ1-1; V: TRBV28; size: -; CDR3: CASSLPSMGSKAFF; DNA: TGTGCCAGCAGCCTCCCTTCTATGGGGAGCAAAGCTTTCTTT
D: -; J: TRBJ1-1; V: TRBV19; size: -; CDR3: CASGMIGVGGTEAFF; DNA: TGTGCCAGTGGTATGATTGGGGTAGGGGGCACTGAAGCTTTCTTT
D: TRBD1; J: TRBJ2-2; V: TRBV7-2; size: -; CDR3: CASSGQGVWTGELFF; DNA: TGTGCCAGCAGCGGACAGGGAGTATGGACCGGGGAGCTGTTTTTT
D: TRBD2; J: TRBJ2-1; V: TRBV5-1; size: once; CDR3: CASSLNSWGEGGEQFF; DNA: TGCGCCAGCAGCTTGAATAGCTGGGGGGAGGGCGGTGAGCAGTTCTTC
D: TRBD1; J: TRBJ1-2; V: TRBV4-1; size: -; CDR3: CASSQQGDYGYTF; DNA: TGCGCCAGCAGCCAGCAGGGGGACTATGGCTACACCTTC
D: -; J: TRBJ2-7; V: TRBV6-6; size: few; CDR3: CASSYGADGPYEQYF; DNA: TGTGCCAGCAGTTATGGAGCCGACGGTCCCTACGAGCAGTACTTC
D: -; J: TRBJ2-1; V: TRBV11-3; size: -; CDR3: CASSLGRLYNEQFF; DNA: TGTGCCAGCAGCTTAGGGAGACTCTACAATGAGCAGTTCTTC
D: -; J: TRBJ2-7; V: TRBV5-3; size: few; CDR3: CASSLTTGYYEQYF; DNA: TGTGCCAGCAGCCTAACCACAGGGTACTACGAGCAGTACTTC
D: -; J: TRBJ1-5; V: TRBV6-5; size: few; CDR3: CASTGQNNQPQHF; DNA: TGTGCCAGCACAGGGCAGAACAATCAGCCCCAGCATTTT
D: -; J: TRBJ1-1; V: TRBV19; size: -; CDR3: CASSWGEAEAFF; DNA: TGTGCCAGTAGCTGGGGGGAGGCTGAAGCTTTCTTT
D: TRBD1; J: TRBJ1-2; V: TRBV28; size: -; CDR3: CASSTPGQGLLNYGYTF; DNA: TGTGCCAGCAGTACTCCGGGACAGGGGTTACTTAACTATGGCTACACCTTC
D: -; J: TRBJ2-2; V: TRBV30; size: once; CDR3: CAWSMSDTGELFF; DNA: TGTGCCTGGAGTATGTCGGACACCGGGGAGCTGTTTTTT
D: -; J: TRBJ1-1; V: TRBV4-1; size: once; CDR3: CASSPIGREMNTEAFF; DNA: TGCGCCAGCAGCCCTATCGGACGGGAGATGAACACTGAAGCTTTCTTT
D: -; J: TRBJ2-7; V: TRBV2; size: once; CDR3: CASGREPQAYEQYF; DNA: TGTGCCAGCGGGCGGGAACCGCAAGCCTACGAGCAGTACTTC